The present T cell receptor beta chain was sequenced within a study of T-cell reconstitution after alpha-beta-depleted transplantation in children. The study, taken as a whole, reports: Recipient T cells and thymic progenitors that survived were the source of the high TCRbeta diversity seen at day 60 in some patients. When one year had passed after transplant, most T-cell counts and diversity came from newly produced T cells. By about two months after transplant, alpha-beta T cells reportedly arose from several hundred graft clones that had expanded.

V trimming: 6 bases; J trimming: 3 bases; junction bases outside the gene matches: 5. The CDR3 is 15 residues long. The germline gives CDR1 SNHLY, CDR2 FYNNEI. This clonotype was found a few times. What it recognizes is unknown. The authors prepared the TCRbeta library with unique molecular identifiers. TCRdb re-called the PCR reads through MiXCR, storing one row per CDR3 protein. The data contain fewer than 1 million distinct CDR3 sequences, around 15% of them seen just once; the ten biggest clones take up 5%. V and J are TRBV2 and TRBJ2-2; TRBD1 agrees at 9 bases. The sequencing here drew on PBMCs, mostly from graft donor cells, taken 360 days after TCRalphabeta/CD19-depleted stem cell transplant. This TCR derives from a male patient aged 10 to 17 who had a stem cell transplant for acute lymphoblastic leukemia, so the T cells may come from the graft donor. Here the CDR3 reads CASRETGGHTGELFF. In DNA, the CDR3 is TGTGCCAGCAGGGAGACAGGGGGACACACCGGGGAGCTGTTTTTT.